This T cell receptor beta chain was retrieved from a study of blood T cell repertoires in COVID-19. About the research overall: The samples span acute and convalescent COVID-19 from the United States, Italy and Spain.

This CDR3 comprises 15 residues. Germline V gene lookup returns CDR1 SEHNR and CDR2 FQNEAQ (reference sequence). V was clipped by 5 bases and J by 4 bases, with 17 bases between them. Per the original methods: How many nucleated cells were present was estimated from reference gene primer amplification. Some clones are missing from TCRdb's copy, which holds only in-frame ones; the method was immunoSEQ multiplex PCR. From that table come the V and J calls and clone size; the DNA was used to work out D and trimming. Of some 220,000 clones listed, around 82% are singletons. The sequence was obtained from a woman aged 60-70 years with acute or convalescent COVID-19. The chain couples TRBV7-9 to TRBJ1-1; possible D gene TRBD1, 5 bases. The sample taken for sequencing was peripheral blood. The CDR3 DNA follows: TGTGCCAGCAGCCAGTTGTTGGGGGAGGGCACTGAAGCTTTCTTT. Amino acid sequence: CASSQLLGEGTEAFF.